This entry describes one TCR beta chain. Antigen unknown. The sample comes from a study of beta chain features in type 1 diabetes. Overall study results and limits: The naive, central memory and Treg TCRB repertoires looked more alike in patients than they did in healthy donors.

Expressed TCRB transcripts were sequenced because the isolated RNA had all been reverse transcribed beforehand. The data were produced by immunoSEQ multiplex PCR, yet TCRdb's version contains in-frame clones alone and is incomplete. Among about 620,000 clones listed, less than 20% were seen once. Germline CDR1 reads MDHEN; CDR2 reads SYDVKM. With 10 bases removed from V and 2 bases from J, the gap between germline ends came to 12 bases. This CDR3 is built from 12 residues. The receptor comes from a man aged 18 to 29 in good health. Sequences were obtained from naive CD4+ T cells from blood. J is TRBJ2-7 and V is TRBV28, with a weak D call TRBD1 (6 bases). CDR3 in DNA: TGTGCCACCTCGGACAGTACCTACGAGCAGTACTTC. This sequence encodes CATSDSTYEQYF.